This record looks at one T cell receptor (beta chain) sequence and its context. The data were taken from a study of blood T cell repertoires in COVID-19. Study-wide background: Spain, Italy and the United States supplied samples that represented acute and convalescent COVID-19.

Per the study methods: Amplified reference gene primers provided the basis for estimating nucleated cell counts. The data were produced by immunoSEQ multiplex PCR, yet TCRdb's version contains in-frame clones alone and is incomplete. V and J calls and clone size are copied from that table; D and trimming were computed from the DNA. The top ten clones hold 2.3% of a sample with some 130,000 clones, 86% of them seen once. The germline gives CDR1 SEHNR, CDR2 FQNEAQ (reference sequence). The CDR3 loop spans 14 amino acids. Trimming left V 6 bases short and J 2 bases short, with 8 bases between. The origin of this receptor is a woman aged 50 to 60 who had recovered from COVID-19. Material: PBMCs or T cells enriched from blood (not recorded which). The chain couples TRBV7-9 to TRBJ1-6, with D uncertain. The CDR3 loop is CASSSDTYNSPLHF. In DNA, the CDR3 is TGTGCCAGCAGTTCAGACACCTATAATTCACCCCTCCACTTT.